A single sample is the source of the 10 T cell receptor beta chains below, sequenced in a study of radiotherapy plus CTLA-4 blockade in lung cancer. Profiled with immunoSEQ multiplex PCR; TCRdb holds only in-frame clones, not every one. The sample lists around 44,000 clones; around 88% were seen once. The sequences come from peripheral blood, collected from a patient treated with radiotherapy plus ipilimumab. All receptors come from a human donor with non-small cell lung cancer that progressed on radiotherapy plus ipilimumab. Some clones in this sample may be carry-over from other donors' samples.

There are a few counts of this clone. CDR3 loop: CASSFGQGTEAFF. DNA of the CDR3: TGTGCCAGCAGCTTCGGACAGGGAACTGAAGCTTTCTTT. The chain has TRBV7-8 and TRBJ1-1; 8 bases are a match to TRBD1. The CDR3 totals 13 residues. Per germline, CDR1 SGHVS and CDR2 FQNEAQ. Trimming at V came to 3 bases and at J to 5 bases, leaving 2 bases not matched to a gene.

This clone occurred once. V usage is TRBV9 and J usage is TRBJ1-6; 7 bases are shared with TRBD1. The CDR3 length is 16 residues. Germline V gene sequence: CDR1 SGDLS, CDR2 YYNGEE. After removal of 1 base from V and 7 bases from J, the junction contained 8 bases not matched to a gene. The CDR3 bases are TGTGCCAGCAGCGTAACCTTCGGGACAGAAAATTCACCCCTCCACTTT. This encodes CASSVTFGTENSPLHF. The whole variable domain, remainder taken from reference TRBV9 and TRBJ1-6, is DSGVTQTPKHLITATGQRVTLRCSPRSGDLSVYWYQQSLDQGLQFLIQYYNGEERAKGNILERFSAQQFPDLHSELNLSSLELGDSALYFCASSVTFGTENSPLHFGNGTRLTVT.

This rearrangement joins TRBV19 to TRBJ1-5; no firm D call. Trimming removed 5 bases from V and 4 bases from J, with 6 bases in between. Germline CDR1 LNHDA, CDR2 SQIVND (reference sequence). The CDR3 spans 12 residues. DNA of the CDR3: TGTGCCAGTAGTCTCAGAAATCAGCCCCAGCATTTT. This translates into CASSLRNQPQHF.

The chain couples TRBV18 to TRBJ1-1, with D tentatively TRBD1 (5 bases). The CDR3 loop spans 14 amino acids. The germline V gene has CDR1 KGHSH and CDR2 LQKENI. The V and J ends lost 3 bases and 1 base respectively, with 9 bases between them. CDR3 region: CASSPPTGNTEAFF. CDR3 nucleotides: TGTGCCAGCTCACCCCCCACAGGGAACACTGAAGCTTTCTTT.

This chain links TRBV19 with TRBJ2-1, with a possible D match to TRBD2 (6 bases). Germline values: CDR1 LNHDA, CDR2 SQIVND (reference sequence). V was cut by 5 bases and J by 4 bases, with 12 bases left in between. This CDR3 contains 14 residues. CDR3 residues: CASSSRAGYNEQFF. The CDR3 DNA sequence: TGTGCCAGTAGTTCCCGGGCGGGGTACAATGAGCAGTTCTTC. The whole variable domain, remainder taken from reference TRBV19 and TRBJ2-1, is DGGITQSPKYLFRKEGQNVTLSCEQNLNHDAMYWYRQDPGQGLRLIYYSQIVNDFQKGDIAEGYSVSREKKESFPLTVTSAQKNPTAFYLCASSSRAGYNEQFFGPGTRLTVL.

CDR3 nucleotides: TGCAGCGTTGAAGATCCCCGAGGCGGATCGGAGACCCAGTACTTC. Its protein product is CSVEDPRGGSETQYF. The chain employs TRBV29-1 and TRBJ2-5; no definite D call. The CDR3 has 15 residues. From germline, CDR1 is SQVTM and CDR2 ANQGSEA. V shed 0 bases and J shed 5 bases, with 16 bases lying between them.

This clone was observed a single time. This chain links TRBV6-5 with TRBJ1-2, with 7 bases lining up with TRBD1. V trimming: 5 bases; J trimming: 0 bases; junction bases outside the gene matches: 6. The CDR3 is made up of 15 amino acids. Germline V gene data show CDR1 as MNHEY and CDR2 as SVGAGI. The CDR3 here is CASSQQGPANYGYTF. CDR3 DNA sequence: TGTGCCAGCAGTCAACAGGGGCCTGCTAACTATGGCTACACCTTC.

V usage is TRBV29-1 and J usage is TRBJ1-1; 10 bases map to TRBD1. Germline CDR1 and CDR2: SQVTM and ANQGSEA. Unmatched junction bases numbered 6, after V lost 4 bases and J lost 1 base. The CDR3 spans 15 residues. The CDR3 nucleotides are TGCAGCGTTGGTGACAGGGGGCCAGGGAACACTGAAGCTTTCTTT. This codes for CSVGDRGPGNTEAFF.

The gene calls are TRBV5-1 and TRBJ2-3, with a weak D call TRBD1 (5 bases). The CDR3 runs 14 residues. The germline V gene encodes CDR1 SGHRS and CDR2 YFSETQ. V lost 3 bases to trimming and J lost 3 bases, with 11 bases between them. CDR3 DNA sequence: TGCGCCAGCAGCTACAATGACAGAACAGATACGCAGTATTTT. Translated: CASSYNDRTDTQYF.

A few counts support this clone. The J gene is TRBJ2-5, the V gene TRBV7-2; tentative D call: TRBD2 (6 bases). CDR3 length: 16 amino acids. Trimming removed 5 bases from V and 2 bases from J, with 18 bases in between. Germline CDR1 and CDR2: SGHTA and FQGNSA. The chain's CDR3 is CASSPLGGTLQETQYF. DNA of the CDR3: TGTGCCAGCAGCCCGCTGGGGGGAACACTTCAAGAGACCCAGTACTTC.